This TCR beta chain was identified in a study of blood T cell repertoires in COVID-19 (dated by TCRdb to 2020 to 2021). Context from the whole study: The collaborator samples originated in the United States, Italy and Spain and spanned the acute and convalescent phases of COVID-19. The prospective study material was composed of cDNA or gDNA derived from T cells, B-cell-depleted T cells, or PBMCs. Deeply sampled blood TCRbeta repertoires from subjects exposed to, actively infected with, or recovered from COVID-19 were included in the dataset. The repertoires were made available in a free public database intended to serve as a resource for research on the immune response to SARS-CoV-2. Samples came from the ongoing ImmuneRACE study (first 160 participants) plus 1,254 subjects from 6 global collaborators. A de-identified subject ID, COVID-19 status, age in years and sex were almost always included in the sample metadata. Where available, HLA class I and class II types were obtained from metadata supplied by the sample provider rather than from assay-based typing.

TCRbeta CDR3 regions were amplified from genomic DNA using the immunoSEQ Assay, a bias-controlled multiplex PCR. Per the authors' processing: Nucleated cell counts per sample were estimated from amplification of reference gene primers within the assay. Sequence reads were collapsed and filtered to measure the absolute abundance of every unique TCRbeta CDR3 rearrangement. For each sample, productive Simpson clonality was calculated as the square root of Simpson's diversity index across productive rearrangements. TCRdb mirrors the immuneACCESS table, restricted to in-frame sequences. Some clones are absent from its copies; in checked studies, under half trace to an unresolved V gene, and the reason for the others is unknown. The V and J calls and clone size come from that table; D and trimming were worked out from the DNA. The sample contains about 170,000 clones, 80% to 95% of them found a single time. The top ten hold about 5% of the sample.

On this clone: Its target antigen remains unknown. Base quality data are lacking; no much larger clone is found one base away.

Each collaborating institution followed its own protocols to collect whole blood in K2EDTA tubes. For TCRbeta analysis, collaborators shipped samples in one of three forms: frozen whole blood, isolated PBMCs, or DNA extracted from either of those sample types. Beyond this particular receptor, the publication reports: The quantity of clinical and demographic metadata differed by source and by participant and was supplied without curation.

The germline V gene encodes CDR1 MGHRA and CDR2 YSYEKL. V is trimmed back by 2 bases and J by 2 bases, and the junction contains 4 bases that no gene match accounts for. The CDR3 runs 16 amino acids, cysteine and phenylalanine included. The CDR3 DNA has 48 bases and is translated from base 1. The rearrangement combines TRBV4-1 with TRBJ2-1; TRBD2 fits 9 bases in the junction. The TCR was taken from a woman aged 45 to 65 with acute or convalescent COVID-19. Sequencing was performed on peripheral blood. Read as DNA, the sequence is TGCGCCAGCAGCCAAATTCCTAGCGGGACCTACAATGAGCAGTTCTTC. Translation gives CASSQIPSGTYNEQFF.